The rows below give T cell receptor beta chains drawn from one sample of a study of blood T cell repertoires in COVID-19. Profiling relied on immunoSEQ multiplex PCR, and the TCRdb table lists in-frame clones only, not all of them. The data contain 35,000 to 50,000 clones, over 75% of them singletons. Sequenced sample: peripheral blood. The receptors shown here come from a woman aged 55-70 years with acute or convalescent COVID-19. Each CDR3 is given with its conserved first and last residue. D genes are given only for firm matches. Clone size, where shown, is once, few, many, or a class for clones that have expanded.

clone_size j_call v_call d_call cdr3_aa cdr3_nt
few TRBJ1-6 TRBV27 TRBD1 CASSRLGTGITSPLHF TGTGCCAGCAGCCGCCTGGGGACAGGGATCACTTCACCCCTCCACTTT
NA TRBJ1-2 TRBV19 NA CASSLRTARGYTF TGTGCCAGTAGTCTGAGGACAGCCCGGGGCTACACCTTC
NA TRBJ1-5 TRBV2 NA CASTLPGGANQPQHF TGTGCCAGCACACTTCCCGGGGGAGCGAATCAGCCCCAGCATTTT
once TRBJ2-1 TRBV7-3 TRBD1 CASSSGQGIGDEQFF TGTGCCAGCAGCTCCGGACAGGGAATTGGCGATGAGCAGTTCTTC
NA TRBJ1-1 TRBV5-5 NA CASSTTGPRAFF TGTGCCAGCAGCACCACAGGGCCGCGAGCTTTCTTT
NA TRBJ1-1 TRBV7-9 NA CASSFGPLGSEAFF TGTGCCAGCAGCTTTGGGCCTCTTGGGAGTGAAGCTTTCTTT
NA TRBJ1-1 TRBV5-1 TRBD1 CASSLVAGQGTKAFF TGCGCCAGCAGCTTGGTCGCAGGACAGGGCACGAAAGCTTTCTTT
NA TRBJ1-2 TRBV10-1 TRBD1 CASSARIGDRKNYGYTF TGCGCCAGCAGTGCGAGAATTGGGGACAGGAAAAACTATGGCTACACCTTC
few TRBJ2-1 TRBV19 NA CASSINRPGGYNEQFF TGTGCCAGTAGTATCAATCGCCCAGGCGGGTACAATGAGCAGTTCTTC
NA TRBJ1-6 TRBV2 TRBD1 CASSERQGSNSPLHF TGTGCCAGCAGTGAACGACAGGGGAGTAATTCACCCCTCCACTTT
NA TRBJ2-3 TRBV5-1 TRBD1 CASSLGGGDPDTQYF TGCGCCAGCAGCTTGGGAGGGGGCGACCCAGATACGCAGTATTTT
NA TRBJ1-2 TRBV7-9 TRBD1 CASSSVDRVKGYTF TGTGCCAGCAGCTCAGTGGACAGGGTCAAGGGCTACACCTTC
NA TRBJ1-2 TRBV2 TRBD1 CASSERTGIYGYTF TGTGCCAGCAGCGAAAGGACAGGGATATATGGCTACACCTTC
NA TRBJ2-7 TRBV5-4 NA CASRFDRPNTYEQYF TGTGCCAGCAGGTTTGACAGGCCTAACACCTACGAGCAGTACTTC
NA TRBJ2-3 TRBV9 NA CASSAPQALTDTQYF TGTGCCAGCAGCGCACCCCAGGCACTCACAGATACGCAGTATTTT
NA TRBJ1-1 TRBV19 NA CASTPGRDNTEAFF TGTGCCAGTACCCCCGGCAGGGATAACACTGAAGCTTTCTTT
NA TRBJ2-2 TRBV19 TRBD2 CASTGTSWTGELFF TGTGCCAGTACCGGGACTAGCTGGACCGGGGAGCTGTTTTTT
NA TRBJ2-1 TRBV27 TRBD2 CASSLSGGFDEQFF TGTGCCAGCAGTTTATCGGGGGGGTTTGATGAGCAGTTCTTC
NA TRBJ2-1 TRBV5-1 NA CASSLAMADNEQFF TGCGCCAGCAGCTTGGCGATGGCCGACAATGAGCAGTTCTTC
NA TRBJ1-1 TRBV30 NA CAWRAVSGRRNTEAFF TGTGCCTGGAGAGCCGTCAGTGGGCGAAGGAACACTGAAGCTTTCTTT
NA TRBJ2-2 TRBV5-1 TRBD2 CASSFGGSVELFF TGCGCCAGCAGCTTCGGGGGGTCCGTGGAGCTGTTTTTT
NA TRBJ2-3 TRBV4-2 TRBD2 CASSNGLVGTDTQYF TGTGCCAGCAGCAATGGACTAGTTGGCACAGATACGCAGTATTTT
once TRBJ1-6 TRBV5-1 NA CASSPDGGRNSPLHF TGCGCCAGCAGCCCAGACGGGGGGCGTAATTCACCCCTCCACTTT
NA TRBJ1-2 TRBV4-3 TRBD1 CASSQDRRGLGGYTF TGCGCCAGCAGCCAAGATCGCAGGGGGTTGGGTGGCTACACCTTC
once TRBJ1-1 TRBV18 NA CASSPRGPSTEAFF TGTGCCAGCTCACCAAGGGGCCCCAGCACTGAAGCTTTCTTT
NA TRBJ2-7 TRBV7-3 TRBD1 CASSLAGTGAYEQYF TGTGCCAGCAGCCTTGCCGGGACAGGGGCCTACGAGCAGTACTTC
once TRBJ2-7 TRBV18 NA CASSFSEGYYEQYF TGTGCCAGCTCATTTTCGGAGGGGTACTACGAGCAGTACTTC
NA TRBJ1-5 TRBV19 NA CASSGWRASNQPQHF TGTGCCAGTAGTGGATGGAGGGCAAGCAATCAGCCCCAGCATTTT
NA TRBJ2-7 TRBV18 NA CASSPDSLYEQYF TGTGCCAGCTCACCGGACAGCCTCTACGAGCAGTACTTC
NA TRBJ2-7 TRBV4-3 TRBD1 CASSSGQGQYEQYF TGCGCCAGCAGCTCCGGACAGGGGCAATACGAGCAGTACTTC
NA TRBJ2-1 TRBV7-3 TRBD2 CASSSTSGGEQFF TGTGCCAGCAGCTCGACTAGCGGGGGGGAGCAGTTCTTC
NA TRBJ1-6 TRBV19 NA CASRDRGSYNSPLHF TGTGCCAGTAGGGACCGGGGGTCCTATAATTCACCCCTCCACTTT
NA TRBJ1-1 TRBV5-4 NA CASSRRRQDTEAFF TGTGCCAGCAGCCGCCGGCGACAGGACACTGAAGCTTTCTTT
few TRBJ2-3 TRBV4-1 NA CASSQGEGGRDTQYF TGCGCCAGCAGCCAAGGGGAGGGGGGTAGAGATACGCAGTATTTT
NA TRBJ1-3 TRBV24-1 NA CATSEAGPGNTIYF TGTGCCACCAGTGAGGCAGGGCCTGGAAACACCATATATTTT
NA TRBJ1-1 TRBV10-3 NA CAISARAGAANTEAFF TGTGCCATCAGCGCCCGGGCGGGGGCCGCGAACACTGAAGCTTTCTTT
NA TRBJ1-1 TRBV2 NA CASTRRLNTEAFF TGTGCCAGCACCCGGAGGCTGAACACTGAAGCTTTCTTT
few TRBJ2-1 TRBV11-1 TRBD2 CASSSPGLAVSEQFF TGTGCCAGCAGCTCACCGGGACTAGCTGTCTCTGAGCAGTTCTTC
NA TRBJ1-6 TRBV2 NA CASRRGGNNSPLHF TGTGCCAGCAGGAGAGGGGGTAATAATTCACCCCTCCACTTT
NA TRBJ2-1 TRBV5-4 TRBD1 CASSLGGGQGMNNEQFF TGTGCCAGCAGCTTGGGAGGGGGACAGGGAATGAACAATGAGCAGTTCTTC
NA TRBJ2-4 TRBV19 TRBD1 CASMGQGWIQYF TGTGCCAGTATGGGACAGGGGTGGATTCAGTACTTC
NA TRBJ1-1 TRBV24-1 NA CATSDLAGSTTEAFF TGTGCCACCAGTGATTTAGCAGGGTCGACCACTGAAGCTTTCTTT
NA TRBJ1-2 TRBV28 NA CASSPLVGGYTF TGTGCCAGCAGTCCCCTTGTCGGTGGCTACACCTTC
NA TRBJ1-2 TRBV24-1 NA CATSDSRGNNYGYTF TGTGCCACCAGTGATTCCAGGGGAAACAACTATGGCTACACCTTC
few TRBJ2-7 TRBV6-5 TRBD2 CASTTSGDEQYF TGTGCCAGTACGACTAGCGGGGACGAGCAGTACTTC
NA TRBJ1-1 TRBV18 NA CASCPGQNTEAFF TGTGCCAGTTGCCCGGGACAGAACACTGAAGCTTTCTTT
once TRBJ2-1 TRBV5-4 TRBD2 CASSRGLAGAVNEQFF TGTGCCAGCAGCCGGGGACTAGCGGGGGCTGTGAATGAGCAGTTCTTC
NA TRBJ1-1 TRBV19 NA CASSIIHDTEAFF TGTGCCAGTAGTATAATACACGACACTGAAGCTTTCTTT
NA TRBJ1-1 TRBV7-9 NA CALHTNTEAFF TGTGCCTTACATACCAACACTGAAGCTTTCTTT
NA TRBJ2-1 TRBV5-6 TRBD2 CASSLDSGVRDEQFF TGTGCCAGCAGCTTGGATAGCGGGGTAAGGGATGAGCAGTTCTTC
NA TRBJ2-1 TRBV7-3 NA CASSSEPRFEQFF TGTGCCAGCAGCTCGGAGCCTCGGTTTGAGCAGTTCTTC
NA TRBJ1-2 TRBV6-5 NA CASSKTVSGYGYTF TGTGCCAGCAGTAAAACGGTGTCGGGGTATGGCTACACCTTC
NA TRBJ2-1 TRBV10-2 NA CASSRHVAYNEQFF TGCGCCAGCAGCAGACACGTCGCCTACAATGAGCAGTTCTTC
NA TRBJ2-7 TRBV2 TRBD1 CASSPIPGGDEQYF TGTGCCAGCAGTCCCATCCCAGGGGGCGACGAGCAGTACTTC
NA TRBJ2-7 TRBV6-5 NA CASSPYYPGDEQYF TGTGCCAGCAGTCCTTACTACCCTGGCGACGAGCAGTACTTC
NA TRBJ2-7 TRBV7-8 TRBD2 CASSLAPAGGPQEQYF TGTGCCAGCAGCTTAGCACCAGCGGGGGGGCCTCAAGAGCAGTACTTC
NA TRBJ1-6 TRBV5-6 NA CASTLMRRNNSPLHF TGTGCCAGCACCTTAATGAGGCGCAATAATTCACCCCTCCACTTT
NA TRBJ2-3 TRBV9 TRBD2 CASSLRGFTDTQYF TGTGCCAGCAGCCTGCGGGGGTTCACAGATACGCAGTATTTT
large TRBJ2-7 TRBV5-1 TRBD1 CASSPRQGISYEQYF TGCGCCAGCAGCCCCAGACAGGGCATCAGCTACGAGCAGTACTTC